Listed below are T cell receptor beta chains from one sample, sequenced in a study of blood T cell repertoires in COVID-19. Data came from immunoSEQ multiplex PCR; TCRdb stores just in-frame clones and leaves some out. This repertoire shows about 210,000 clones, about 78% found once; its top ten account for over 7%. Sequencing was carried out using peripheral blood. The receptors were sampled from a woman aged 70-85 years with acute or convalescent COVID-19. Each CDR3 is given with its conserved first and last residue. The order of the fields is V gene, D gene, clone size, J gene, CDR3 protein, CDR3 DNA. D genes are given only for firm matches. The size of a clone is reported for some rows only, either as once, few or many, or as a class for expanded clones.

>TRBV4-1|-|-|TRBJ1-2
CASSQEGGGNYGYTF
TGCGCCAGCAGCCAAGAAGGGGGAGGGAACTATGGCTACACCTTC
>TRBV18|TRBD2|-|TRBJ2-7
CASSPPVGTSGGQYF
TGTGCCAGCTCACCACCAGTTGGGACTAGCGGTGGGCAGTACTTC
>TRBV5-8|TRBD1|-|TRBJ2-3
CASKKKGAGTDTQYF
TGTGCCAGCAAAAAGAAGGGGGCGGGCACAGATACGCAGTATTTT
>TRBV5-6|TRBD2|once|TRBJ2-4
CASSPGLAGEHIQYF
TGTGCCAGCAGCCCGGGACTAGCGGGGGAACACATTCAGTACTTC
>TRBV10-3|TRBD1|-|TRBJ2-7
CAISDNNRGPYEQYF
TGTGCCATCAGTGACAACAACAGGGGACCCTACGAGCAGTACTTC
>TRBV10-3|TRBD1|-|TRBJ2-5
CAIRGDRGPQETQYF
TGTGCCATCAGGGGGGACAGGGGCCCTCAAGAGACCCAGTACTTC
>TRBV6-1|TRBD2|-|TRBJ2-1
CASSEVIGGGSSYNEQFF
TGTGCCAGCAGTGAAGTAATCGGGGGGGGGAGCTCCTACAATGAGCAGTTCTTC
>TRBV5-1|TRBD2|-|TRBJ2-3
CASSSSGARDTQYF
TGCGCCAGCAGCTCTAGCGGGGCAAGAGATACGCAGTATTTT
>TRBV11-2|TRBD2|-|TRBJ2-7
CASRLQAGLGLAGDEQYF
TGTGCCAGCAGATTGCAAGCGGGTCTGGGGCTAGCGGGGGACGAGCAGTACTTC
>TRBV27|TRBD1|-|TRBJ1-1
CASSNRQGTGNTEAFF
TGTGCCAGCAGTAATCGACAGGGAACAGGGAACACTGAAGCTTTCTTT
>TRBV4-3|-|-|TRBJ1-4
CASSRGQGGEKLFF
TGCGCCAGCAGCCGAGGACAAGGCGGCGAAAAACTGTTTTTT
>TRBV29-1|-|few|TRBJ1-1
CSVVSGQGFTEAFF
TGCAGCGTTGTGTCAGGGCAGGGTTTCACTGAAGCTTTCTTT
>TRBV9|TRBD1|few|TRBJ2-5
CASSSGQAGGETQYF
TGTGCCAGCAGTTCGGGCCAAGCAGGGGGAGAGACCCAGTACTTC
>TRBV10-2|-|-|TRBJ2-1
CASSVSGLNEQFF
TGCGCCAGCAGTGTATCAGGCCTCAATGAGCAGTTCTTC
>TRBV5-1|TRBD2|-|TRBJ2-2
CASSLSGGANTGELFF
TGCGCCAGCAGCTTGAGCGGGGGGGCGAACACCGGGGAGCTGTTTTTT
>TRBV9|-|once|TRBJ1-1
CASSVTGNRDTEAFF
TGTGCCAGCAGCGTTACAGGGAATAGGGACACTGAAGCTTTCTTT
>TRBV7-8|-|-|TRBJ2-1
CASSLPRGNEQFF
TGTGCCAGCAGCTTACCACGGGGCAATGAGCAGTTCTTC
>TRBV5-1|-|-|TRBJ2-1
CASSLAEQARGEQFF
TGCGCCAGCAGCTTGGCCGAGCAGGCCAGGGGTGAGCAGTTCTTC
>TRBV27|-|-|TRBJ2-3
CASSFTSFASTDTQYF
TGTGCCAGCAGCTTCACTAGCTTCGCTAGCACAGATACGCAGTATTTT
>TRBV7-6|TRBD1|-|TRBJ1-2
CASSSTTGLEGYTF
TGTGCCAGCAGCTCCACGACAGGGTTGGAAGGCTACACCTTC
>TRBV3-1/TRBV3-2|-|-|TRBJ1-1
CASSQAGGSGNTEAFF
TGTGCCAGCAGCCAAGCGGGGGGCTCAGGGAACACTGAAGCTTTCTTT
>TRBV6-2/TRBV6-3|TRBD1|few|TRBJ2-7
CASSHARDRGSKRIYEQYF
TGTGCCAGCAGTCACGCCCGGGACAGGGGATCGAAAAGGATATACGAGCAGTACTTC
>TRBV10-2|TRBD2|-|TRBJ2-3
CASSAERGSTDTQYF
TGCGCCAGCAGTGCGGAGCGGGGGAGCACAGATACGCAGTATTTT
>TRBV29-1|-|once|TRBJ2-5
CSVGQETQYF
TGCAGCGTTGGGCAGGAGACCCAGTACTTC
>TRBV27|-|-|TRBJ1-2
CASSFGVNYGYTF
TGTGCCAGCAGTTTTGGAGTAAACTATGGCTACACCTTC
>TRBV18|-|few|TRBJ1-2
CASSGVNYGYTF
TGTGCCAGCTCCGGGGTGAACTATGGCTACACCTTC
>TRBV9|-|-|TRBJ1-6
CASSAGFNSPLHF
TGTGCCAGCAGCGCGGGTTTTAATTCACCCCTCCACTTT
>TRBV6-5|-|-|TRBJ1-2
CASSLSGSGGYTF
TGTGCCAGCAGTTTGTCAGGGTCGGGTGGCTACACCTTC
>TRBV5-4|TRBD2|once|TRBJ2-2
CASSPTGGATTGELFF
TGTGCCAGCAGCCCTACGGGAGGGGCGACTACCGGGGAGCTGTTTTTT
>TRBV4-3|-|-|TRBJ2-1
CASSQGTTREMYNEQFF
TGCGCCAGCAGCCAGGGAACGACTAGGGAAATGTACAATGAGCAGTTCTTC
>TRBV30|TRBD1|once|TRBJ1-2
CAWGRGPGQGAGGYTF
TGTGCCTGGGGCCGGGGTCCGGGACAGGGGGCGGGAGGCTACACCTTC
>TRBV29-1|-|-|TRBJ2-3
CSVDGQRSDTQYF
TGCAGCGTTGACGGACAGCGATCAGATACGCAGTATTTT
>TRBV5-1|TRBD1|-|TRBJ1-4
CASSPGQGYEKLFF
TGCGCCAGCAGCCCGGGACAGGGATATGAAAAACTGTTTTTT
>TRBV3-1/TRBV3-2|-|-|TRBJ2-3
CASSHRLEGPSTDTQYF
TGTGCCAGCAGCCACCGACTAGAGGGACCGAGCACAGATACGCAGTATTTT
>TRBV12-5|-|-|TRBJ2-1
CASHPMGGAVNEQFF
TGTGCCTCACACCCAATGGGGGGGGCGGTCAATGAGCAGTTCTTC
>TRBV27|-|-|TRBJ1-6
CASSAGITGEINSPLHF
TGTGCCAGCAGTGCGGGAATAACAGGAGAAATTAATTCACCCCTCCACTTT
>TRBV20-1|TRBD2|once|TRBJ2-7
CSASRHSGGYSYEQYF
TGCAGTGCTAGTCGCCATAGCGGGGGATACTCCTACGAGCAGTACTTC
>TRBV7-2|-|-|TRBJ2-3
CASSPGSSDTQYF
TGTGCCAGCAGCCCAGGAAGCTCCGATACGCAGTATTTT
>TRBV25-1|TRBD1|-|TRBJ1-1
CASSEWGTGAKNTEAFF
TGTGCCAGCAGTGAATGGGGGACAGGGGCCAAGAACACTGAAGCTTTCTTT
>TRBV7-6|TRBD2|-|TRBJ2-1
CASSLTAGSTYNEQFF
TGTGCCAGCAGCCTTACAGCGGGGTCCACCTACAATGAGCAGTTCTTC
>TRBV30|-|once|TRBJ2-7
CAWKSKRSDRSYEQYF
TGTGCCTGGAAGTCGAAGCGATCCGACAGATCCTACGAGCAGTACTTC
>TRBV10-3|-|-|TRBJ2-1
CAIRMTILSSYNEQFF
TGTGCCATCAGAATGACAATCCTGAGCTCCTACAATGAGCAGTTCTTC
>TRBV19|TRBD1|-|TRBJ1-5
CASTDRAGQPQHF
TGTGCCAGTACCGACAGGGCCGGGCAGCCCCAGCATTTT
>TRBV10-3|TRBD1|-|TRBJ1-2
CAISDARTGGNGYTF
TGTGCCATCAGTGACGCCCGGACAGGGGGGAATGGCTACACCTTC
>TRBV19|TRBD1|-|TRBJ2-6
CASSIDEQGALGANVLTF
TGTGCCAGTAGTATAGATGAACAGGGGGCGTTGGGGGCCAACGTCCTGACTTTC
>TRBV12-5|TRBD2|-|TRBJ2-3
CASGLGSGGADTQYF
TGTGCTAGTGGTTTGGGGAGCGGGGGCGCAGATACGCAGTATTTT
>TRBV10-3|TRBD2|once|TRBJ2-7
CAISRLAGGPYEQYF
TGTGCCATCAGCCGACTAGCGGGGGGTCCCTACGAGCAGTACTTC
>TRBV6-5|-|-|TRBJ2-7
CASREGSRYEQYF
TGTGCCAGCAGAGAGGGATCCAGATACGAGCAGTACTTC
>TRBV5-1|TRBD1|-|TRBJ2-3
CASSLQGVGSPDTQYF
TGCGCCAGCAGCTTGCAGGGGGTGGGGAGCCCAGATACGCAGTATTTT
>TRBV5-1|-|-|TRBJ1-4
CASSLLATNEKLFF
TGCGCCAGCAGTCTCCTTGCAACTAATGAAAAACTGTTTTTT
>TRBV18|TRBD2|-|TRBJ2-5
CASSPLTSGKETQYF
TGTGCCAGCTCACCACTGACTAGCGGTAAAGAGACCCAGTACTTC
>TRBV7-2|TRBD1|-|TRBJ2-7
CASSPRTGVRQYF
TGTGCCAGCAGCCCGAGGACAGGGGTTAGGCAGTACTTC
>TRBV3-1/TRBV3-2|-|-|TRBJ2-5
CASSQVVGGPIETQYF
TGTGCCAGCAGCCAAGTCGTCGGGGGGCCTATCGAGACCCAGTACTTC
>TRBV10-3|TRBD2|-|TRBJ2-1
CAIAGGPNYNEQFF
TGTGCCATCGCGGGGGGGCCAAACTACAATGAGCAGTTCTTC
>TRBV7-2|-|-|TRBJ1-2
CASSLGSTEYYGYTF
TGTGCCAGCAGCTTAGGGTCGACAGAGTACTATGGCTACACCTTC
>TRBV6-5|TRBD2|-|TRBJ2-1
CASSPSGGGNNEQFF
TGTGCCAGCAGTCCTAGCGGGGGGGGTAACAATGAGCAGTTCTTC
>TRBV5-1|-|-|TRBJ1-2
CASSPGQFSYGYTF
TGCGCCAGCAGCCCTGGACAGTTCTCTTATGGCTACACCTTC